This is a list of T cell receptor beta chains from one sample in a study of memory CD4+ T cells and cytomegalovirus serostatus. Sequencing was performed with immunoSEQ multiplex PCR; in TCRdb, only in-frame clones are kept and a portion is missing. This repertoire shows under 80,000 clones, approximately 78% found once; its top ten account for roughly 0.88%. Sequenced input: memory CD4+ T cells from blood. These receptor sequences come from an adult in good health and CMV-seronegative. CDR3s include the opening cysteine and the closing phenylalanine or tryptophan. Fields, in order: J gene, D gene, clone size, V gene, CDR3 DNA, CDR3 protein. The D gene is left open where the match is weak. For some rows the clone size is stated as once, few or many, or as a class when expanded; others skip it.

TRBJ2-6 | TRBD2 | once | TRBV14 | TGTGCCAGCAGCTCACTAGCGGCTGGGGCCAACGTCCTGACTTTC | CASSSLAAGANVLTF
TRBJ2-3 | TRBD2 | NA | TRBV5-1 | TGCGCCAGCAGCCGCCAGGGACTAGCGGGAGGGGATACGCAGTATTTT | CASSRQGLAGGDTQYF
TRBJ1-4 | NA | few | TRBV4-1 | TGCGCCAGCAGCCAGATCGGACGACAGCGAACTAATGAAAAACTGTTTTTT | CASSQIGRQRTNEKLFF
TRBJ1-2 | NA | NA | TRBV5-1 | TGCGCCAGCAGCCCCCAGGGGACCCATGGCTACACCTTC | CASSPQGTHGYTF
TRBJ1-2 | NA | once | TRBV6-5 | TGTGCCAGCAGTTACCGCGGCAGGACCTCTAACTATGGCTACACCTTC | CASSYRGRTSNYGYTF
TRBJ2-3 | TRBD2 | NA | TRBV27 | TGTGCCAGCAGGGAGCGGGAGGGCGCGCAGTATTTT | CASREREGAQYF
TRBJ1-2 | NA | NA | TRBV2 | TGTGCCAGCAGTGTGAACAGGGATGGCGGCTACACCTTC | CASSVNRDGGYTF
TRBJ2-3 | NA | medium-sized | TRBV5-1 | TGCGCCAGCAGTAGGGGGGAGCCCACAGATACGCAGTATTTT | CASSRGEPTDTQYF
TRBJ1-3 | NA | NA | TRBV5-1 | TGCGCCAGCAGCTTGGAGGGAGGGCCAACTGGAAACACCATATATTTT | CASSLEGGPTGNTIYF
TRBJ1-4 | NA | once | TRBV10-3 | TGTGCCATCAGTGAGTCGGGGGGAAGGGAAAAACTGTTTTTT | CAISESGGREKLFF
TRBJ1-1 | NA | NA | TRBV19 | TGTGCCAGTAGTACTATCCTAGGGGGGGTCAGCGAAGCTTTCTTT | CASSTILGGVSEAFF
TRBJ1-5 | TRBD1 | few | TRBV5-5 | TGTGCCAGCAGCCCTACTAGACAGGGGAGTACCAATCAGCCCCAGCATTTT | CASSPTRQGSTNQPQHF
TRBJ2-7 | TRBD2 | NA | TRBV28 | TGTGCCAGCAGTTTGACGGCGGGAGGACGCTCCTACGAGCAGTACTTC | CASSLTAGGRSYEQYF
TRBJ2-1 | TRBD2 | NA | TRBV27 | TGTGCCAGCAGTAAAGGGGGGACTAGCGGGAAGATTGGGTACAATGAGCAGTTCTTC | CASSKGGTSGKIGYNEQFF
TRBJ2-7 | NA | NA | TRBV4-1 | TGCGCCAGTTCTAGTGGCCTCCTCAAACGCACTCACGAGCAGTACTTC | CASSSGLLKRTHEQYF
TRBJ1-2 | NA | NA | TRBV30 | TGTGCCTGGAGCAAGTCTGGCTATGGCTACACCTTC | CAWSKSGYGYTF
TRBJ1-2 | TRBD1 | NA | TRBV6-6 | TGTGCCAGCAGTTATCCCGGGACAGGCCTTTATGGCTACACCTTC | CASSYPGTGLYGYTF
TRBJ1-2 | NA | NA | TRBV19 | TGTGCCAGTAGTACCCCCGGGACCGCGAGAAATGGCTACACCTTC | CASSTPGTARNGYTF
TRBJ1-1 | NA | few | TRBV5-1 | TGCGCCAGCAGCAAGACAGGGAACACTGAAGCTTTCTTT | CASSKTGNTEAFF
TRBJ1-6 | NA | many | TRBV19 | TGTGCCAGTAGCCGGGACCCGAGGGATTCACCCCTCCACTTT | CASSRDPRDSPLHF
TRBJ2-4 | TRBD1 | NA | TRBV28 | TGTGCCAGCAGTACACCGACAGGGGCTATTCAGTACTTC | CASSTPTGAIQYF
TRBJ1-5 | NA | medium-sized | TRBV4-1 | TGCGCCAGCAGCCGTGGACTGCTCAATCAGCCCCAGCATTTT | CASSRGLLNQPQHF
TRBJ2-4 | TRBD2 | NA | TRBV9 | TGTGCCAGCAGCGTAGGTTCTAGCGGGACCTCTCAGTACTTC | CASSVGSSGTSQYF
TRBJ2-3 | NA | NA | TRBV9 | TGTGCCAGCAGCGTAGACCAGGGCTTCACAGATACGCAGTATTTT | CASSVDQGFTDTQYF
TRBJ1-4 | NA | NA | TRBV2 | TGTGCCACCGAGCGGGACTTCGGGGAAAAACTGTTTTTT | CATERDFGEKLFF
TRBJ2-7 | TRBD1 | NA | TRBV19 | TGTGCCAGTAGTATTGGGACAGCAAGCTCCTACGAGCAGTACTTC | CASSIGTASSYEQYF
TRBJ2-3 | NA | NA | TRBV7-2 | TGTGCCAGCAGCTTAGTAGGCCTGAGCACAGATACGCAGTATTTT | CASSLVGLSTDTQYF
TRBJ2-7 | NA | NA | TRBV7-6 | TGTGCCAGCAGCTCAGTGACTACAGGAACTGCCTACGAGCAGTACTTC | CASSSVTTGTAYEQYF
TRBJ2-7 | TRBD1 | NA | TRBV2 | TGTGCCAGCTGGGACAGGGCCTACGAGCAGTACTTC | CASWDRAYEQYF